Shown below are 29 T cell receptor beta chains from a single sample sequenced in a study of blood T cell repertoires in COVID-19. The repertoire was sequenced with immunoSEQ multiplex PCR; TCRdb's copy has only in-frame clones and lacks some. The sample lists hundreds of thousands of clones; roughly 87% were seen once. Material for sequencing was PBMCs or T cells enriched from blood (not recorded which). These receptors were collected from a woman in her 30s with acute COVID-19.

This rearrangement joins TRBV4-2 to TRBJ1-1, with D possibly matching TRBD1 (5 bases). V was shortened by 3 bases and J by 4 bases, with 12 bases between the two germline ends. Germline-derived CDR1 and CDR2 are LGHNA and YNFKEQ. The CDR3 sequence is 14 residues long. The CDR3 nucleotides are TGTGCCAGCAGCCAGGATAGGGGTCCCACTGAAGCTTTCTTT. This sequence encodes CASSQDRGPTEAFF.

The chain is built from TRBV5-5 and TRBJ2-2; D might be TRBD1 (6 bases). Trimming took off 1 base at V and 0 bases at J, with 13 bases between the two ends. The germline CDR1 and CDR2 sequences are SGHKS and YYEKEE (reference sequence). The CDR3 totals 17 residues. The CDR3 spells CASSLMPYRANTGELFF. In nucleotides, the CDR3 is TGTGCCAGCAGCTTGATGCCCTACAGGGCGAACACCGGGGAGCTGTTTTTT.

This rearrangement joins TRBV5-4 to TRBJ2-3, with TRBD1 identical over 8 bases. With 5 bases clipped from V and 0 bases from J, the junction kept 11 bases outside the gene matches. Germline CDR1 is SGHNT and CDR2 is YYREEE (reference sequence). This CDR3 has 17 amino acids. DNA of the CDR3: TGTGCCAGCAGGGGTACTAGACAGGGGTCTAGCACAGATACGCAGTATTTT. It is translated as CASRGTRQGSSTDTQYF.

The chain has TRBV7-8 and TRBJ2-3; 8 bases fit TRBD1. With 8 bases clipped from V and 2 bases from J, the junction kept 6 bases outside the gene matches. Germline loops: CDR1 SGHVS, CDR2 FQNEAQ. CDR3 length equals 14 residues. CDR3 DNA: TGTGCCAGCGTTGGCAGGGGGCCCACAGATACGCAGTATTTT. Translated: CASVGRGPTDTQYF.

The V and J genes are TRBV4-2 and TRBJ2-5; 10 nucleotides agree with TRBD2. Germline CDR1 is LGHNA and CDR2 is YNFKEQ. The CDR3 has 17 residues. V shed 0 bases, J shed 5 bases, and the junction held 9 bases outside the gene matches. The CDR3 sequence: CASSQDTSGGAMETQYF. The CDR3 bases are TGTGCCAGCAGCCAAGATACCAGCGGGGGGGCCATGGAGACCCAGTACTTC.

This CDR3 is CASSFTGTGGNGYTF. DNA for the CDR3: TGTGCCAGCAGCTTTACCGGGACAGGGGGCAATGGCTACACCTTC. The chain carries TRBV9 and TRBJ1-2; 12 positions agree with TRBD1. The CDR3 is 15 amino acids. With 4 bases clipped from V and 6 bases from J, the junction kept 7 bases outside the gene matches. Germline V gene data show CDR1 as SGDLS and CDR2 as YYNGEE.

The CDR3 nucleotides read TGCGCCAGCAGAAGGGGCGACAGCTCTAGCAATCAGCCCCAGCATTTT. It specifies CASRRGDSSSNQPQHF. The gene calls are TRBV5-1 and TRBJ1-5, with D tentatively TRBD1 (5 bases). The germline gives CDR1 SGHRS, CDR2 YFSETQ. Trimming stripped 5 bases from V and 0 bases from J, with 15 bases between. This CDR3 spans 16 amino acids.

The DNA for the CDR3 is TGTGCCAGCAGCCAATCCGGGAGGACAGACTCCTACGAGCAGTACTTC. It specifies CASSQSGRTDSYEQYF. The chain links TRBV3-1 (or the pseudogene TRBV3-2) to TRBJ2-7, with D tentatively TRBD2 (7 bases). The CDR3 is made up of 16 amino acids. Germline V gives CDR1 LGHDT, CDR2 YNNKEL (reference sequence). The V gene lost 2 bases and the J gene lost 0 bases, with 14 bases spanning the gap.

The V and J genes are TRBV19 and TRBJ1-2; D unresolved. The CDR3 covers 13 residues. The germline V gene encodes CDR1 LNHDA and CDR2 SQIVND (reference sequence). Trimming took off 5 bases at V and 5 bases at J, with 12 bases between the two ends. CDR3: CASSEAALYGYTF. The CDR3 DNA sequence: TGTGCCAGTAGTGAGGCTGCGCTTTATGGCTACACCTTC.

As concerns this clone: The sample holds other DNA sequences that translate to the same CDR3. The V and J genes are TRBV7-9 and TRBJ1-1; D might be TRBD1 (6 bases). Germline CDR1 and CDR2: SEHNR and FQNEAQ (reference sequence). Trimming shortened V by 1 base and J by 1 base, and 7 bases separated the two germline ends. The CDR3 has 14 residues. CDR3 coding DNA: TGTGCCAGCAGCTTAGTACAGGGGAACACTGAAGCTTTCTTT. Protein sequence: CASSLVQGNTEAFF.

The chain is built from TRBV6-5 and TRBJ2-3; the D is unclear. The CDR3 length is 15 residues. Germline assignment: CDR1 MNHEY and CDR2 SVGAGI. Deletions cut 5 bases from V and 2 bases from J, with 14 bases between. The CDR3 DNA is TGTGCCAGCAGTATATCCAGAGGATTCACAGATACGCAGTATTTT. Translation gives CASSISRGFTDTQYF.

The rearrangement links TRBV5-4 to TRBJ1-2; a weak D match, TRBD1 (6 bases). The germline gives CDR1 SGHNT, CDR2 YYREEE (reference sequence). This CDR3 contains 14 residues. Deletions cut 5 bases from V and 8 bases from J, with 19 bases between. CDR3 sequence reads: CASRPFGGRGGYTF. The DNA for the CDR3 is TGTGCCAGCAGACCCTTTGGGGGCAGGGGCGGCTACACCTTC. The variable domain in full, with the rest retrieved from reference TRBV5-4 and TRBJ1-2, is ETGVTQSPTHLIKTRGQQVTLRCSSQSGHNTVSWYQQALGQGPQFIFQYYREEENGRGNFPPRFSGLQFPNYSSELNVNALELDDSALYLCASRPFGGRGGYTFGSGTRLTVV.

This chain uses TRBV18 with TRBJ2-3; a possible D gene is TRBD2 (5 bases). V lost 3 bases, J lost 0 bases, and 7 bases lay in between. This CDR3 spans 14 amino acids. Germline-derived CDR1 and CDR2 are KGHSH and LQKENI. The CDR3 DNA sequence: TGTGCCAGCTCACCTCGGGAAAGCACAGATACGCAGTATTTT. Its protein product is CASSPRESTDTQYF.

The J gene is TRBJ1-2, the V gene TRBV11-2; tentative D call: TRBD1 (6 bases). The CDR3 runs 16 residues. CDR1 is SGHAT, CDR2 FQNNGV, per germline. Trimming took 5 bases from V and 4 from J, leaving 20 bases between them. Here the CDR3 reads CASSPSTGGLGYGYTF. The CDR3 DNA reads TGTGCCAGCAGCCCGTCGACAGGTGGACTTGGCTATGGCTACACCTTC.

In this sample, this clone turned up once. The chain combines TRBV7-2 with TRBJ1-1; D might be TRBD1 (5 bases). V was cut by 5 bases and J by 6 bases, with 10 bases left in between. CDR1 and CDR2 (germline): SGHTA, FQGNSA. CDR3 size: 12 residues. The CDR3 sequence: CASSPRQSEAFF. CDR3 nucleotide sequence: TGTGCCAGCAGCCCCAGACAGTCTGAAGCTTTCTTT.

V usage is TRBV6-4 and J usage is TRBJ2-3, with D perhaps TRBD2 (6 bases). The CDR3 has 15 residues. The germline V gene encodes CDR1 MRHNA and CDR2 SNTAGT. V lost 3 bases and J 4 bases, leaving 14 bases between the germline ends. In nucleotides, the CDR3 is TGTGCCAGCAGTGAAGGAGGGAAAATCCCAGATACGCAGTATTTT. Protein: CASSEGGKIPDTQYF.

This chain connects TRBV18 to TRBJ2-5, with a weak D call TRBD2 (7 bases). The V end was cut by 9 bases, the J end by 5 bases, with 19 bases between. The germline V gene has CDR1 KGHSH and CDR2 LQKENI. CDR3 length equals 14 residues. The CDR3: CASAVGGRKETQYF. CDR3 DNA sequence: TGTGCCAGTGCGGTCGGGGGGCGAAAGGAGACCCAGTACTTC. The full variable domain, rest sourced from reference TRBV18 and TRBJ2-5, is NAGVMQNPRHLVRRRGQEARLRCSPMKGHSHVYWYRQLPEEGLKFMVYLQKENIIDESGMPKERFSAEFPKEGPSILRIQQVVRGDSAAYFCASAVGGRKETQYFGPGTRLLVL.

This chain links TRBV7-2 with TRBJ2-5; 7 bases are a match to TRBD1. From germline, CDR1 is SGHTA and CDR2 FQGNSA. With V trimmed by 1 base and J by 5 bases, 13 bases remained unmatched. The CDR3 is made up of 17 amino acids. CDR3 loop: CASSLGRGRDLWETQYF. For the CDR3, the DNA is TGTGCCAGCAGCTTAGGAAGGGGGCGCGATTTATGGGAGACCCAGTACTTC.

The rearrangement joins TRBV7-8 to TRBJ2-5, with 7 bases identical to TRBD2. The J segment lost 6 bases and the V segment lost 10 bases, leaving 11 bases of the junction unmatched. The CDR3 is 13 amino acids. Germline CDR1 is SGHVS and CDR2 is FQNEAQ. The CDR3 DNA reads as TGTGCCAACTCCGGGGGGTTTACGAAGACCCAGTACTTC. Its protein is CANSGGFTKTQYF.

The rearrangement uses TRBV10-3 and TRBJ1-1, with D tentatively TRBD1 (5 bases). The germline V and J ends were trimmed by 3 bases and 4 bases, with 9 bases remaining between them. There are 13 residues in the CDR3. The germline V gene has CDR1 ENHRY and CDR2 SYGVKD. CDR3 sequence: CAISDLGGTEAFF. The CDR3 DNA follows: TGTGCCATCAGTGATTTGGGGGGCACTGAAGCTTTCTTT.

This chain links TRBV6-6 with TRBJ1-1; TRBD1 might be the D (6 bases). Germline loops: CDR1 MNHNY, CDR2 SVGAGI (reference sequence). V lost 6 bases, J lost 4 bases, and 15 bases lay in between. This CDR3 has 14 residues. DNA for the CDR3: TGTGCCAGCAGGCTGCAGGGGTTGGGCACTGAAGCTTTCTTT. Protein: CASRLQGLGTEAFF.

This sequence joins TRBV7-8 and TRBJ1-1; D perhaps matches TRBD1 (6 bases). This CDR3 is built from 19 residues. Germline lookup yields CDR1 SGHVS and CDR2 FQNEAQ. V was trimmed by 1 base and J by 5 bases, leaving 26 bases between them. This CDR3 is CASSLEVPPTAGVRTEAFF. DNA for the CDR3: TGTGCCAGCAGCTTAGAAGTACCCCCCACAGCAGGGGTGAGGACTGAAGCTTTCTTT. Drawing the rest from reference TRBV7-8 and TRBJ1-1, the complete variable domain is GAGVSQSPRYKVAKRGQDVALRCDPISGHVSLFWYQQALGQGPEFLTYFQNEAQLDKSGLPSDRFFAERPEGSVSTLKIQRTQQEDSAVYLCASSLEVPPTAGVRTEAFFGQGTRLTVV.

CDR3 sequence reads: CASSQDRGYEQYF. DNA of the CDR3: TGCGCCAGCAGCCAAGATCGGGGTTACGAGCAGTACTTC. The rearrangement joins TRBV4-3 to TRBJ2-7, with D tentatively TRBD2 (5 bases). V gave up 0 bases and J gave up 4 bases, with 7 bases separating them. Germline lookup yields CDR1 LGHNA and CDR2 YSLEER. This CDR3 comprises 13 residues.

This rearrangement joins TRBV21-1 to TRBJ2-7; the DNA was not compared with TRBD1, the D call given in the table. TRBV21-1 is reported as a pseudogene. This CDR3 is built from 13 residues. The CDR3 spells CASSKDGGREQYF. The CDR3 DNA reads TGTGCCAGCAGCAAAGATGGGGGCAGGGAGCAGTACTTC.

This sequence joins TRBV7-8 and TRBJ2-3; 9 bases are shared with TRBD2. J gave up 2 bases and V 1 base, and 13 bases lay outside the gene matches. Per germline, CDR1 SGHVS and CDR2 FQNEAQ. The CDR3 runs to 19 residues. This CDR3 reads CASSLGFVWRGGYTDTQYF. DNA of the CDR3: TGTGCCAGCAGCTTAGGATTCGTCTGGCGGGGGGGGTACACAGATACGCAGTATTTT.

This chain uses TRBV9 with TRBJ1-4; maybe TRBD1 (5 bases). This CDR3 has 13 residues. Germline-derived CDR1 and CDR2 are SGDLS and YYNGEE. The V end lost 4 bases, the J end lost 8 bases, and 12 bases lay between the germline ends. The CDR3 is CASSPGGEEKLFF. The CDR3 region has the DNA TGTGCCAGCAGCCCCGGGGGTGAGGAAAAACTGTTTTTT.

The rearrangement uses TRBV11-2 and TRBJ2-7; maybe TRBD1 (5 bases). This CDR3 has 14 amino acids. Trimming took off 5 bases at V and 3 bases at J, with 14 bases between the two ends. CDR1 and CDR2 (germline): SGHAT, FQNNGV. This chain's CDR3 is CASSSHRSLYEQYF. CDR3 coding DNA: TGTGCCAGCAGCAGTCACAGGTCCCTCTACGAGCAGTACTTC.

V usage is TRBV5-1 and J usage is TRBJ2-3, with TRBD2 as a possible D gene (5 bases). Germline V gene sequence: CDR1 SGHRS, CDR2 YFSETQ. V shed 0 bases and J shed 4 bases, with 12 bases lying between them. CDR3 length: 15 amino acids. The CDR3 DNA reads TGCGCCAGCAGCTTGGATGGTGGGCGGGCAGATACGCAGTATTTT. It specifies CASSLDGGRADTQYF.

The V gene is TRBV15, the J gene TRBJ1-3, with 7 bases identical to TRBD1. Trimming removed 2 bases from V and 3 bases from J; junction bases left unmatched: 10. The germline V gene encodes CDR1 LNHNV and CDR2 YYDKDF (reference sequence). This CDR3 region has 17 residues. The CDR3 nucleotides are TGTGCCACCAGCAGACAAACTCCAGACAGGGATGGAAACACCATATATTTT. Amino acids: CATSRQTPDRDGNTIYF. The variable domain in full, with the rest retrieved from reference TRBV15 and TRBJ1-3, is DAMVIQNPRYQVTQFGKPVTLSCSQTLNHNVMYWYQQKSSQAPKLLFHYYDKDFNNEADTPDNFQSRRPNTSFCFLDIRSPGLGDTAMYLCATSRQTPDRDGNTIYFGEGSWLTVV.